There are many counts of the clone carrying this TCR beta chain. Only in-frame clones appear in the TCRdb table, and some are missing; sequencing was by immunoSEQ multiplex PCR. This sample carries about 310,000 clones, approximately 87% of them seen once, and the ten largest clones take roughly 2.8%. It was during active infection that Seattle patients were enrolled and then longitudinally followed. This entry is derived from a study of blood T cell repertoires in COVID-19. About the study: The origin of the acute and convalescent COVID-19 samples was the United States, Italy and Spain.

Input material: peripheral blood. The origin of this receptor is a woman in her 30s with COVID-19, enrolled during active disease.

CDR3 in amino acids: CASSSNSGLEQYF. The CDR3 nucleotides read TGTGCCAGCAGCTCCAATAGCGGGCTCGAGCAGTACTTC. The chain uses TRBV5-5 and TRBJ2-7; 7 bases are a match to TRBD2. CDR3 length: 13 residues. Germline CDR1 reads SGHKS; CDR2 reads YYEKEE (reference sequence). V gave up 3 bases and J gave up 6 bases; unmatched junction bases: 6.